These 3 T cell receptor beta chains share one sample of origin, sequenced in a study of T cell changes during pregnancy in multiple sclerosis. TCRdb's copy holds only in-frame clones and misses some; the assay was immunoSEQ multiplex PCR. The sample lists 50,000 to 65,000 clones, roughly 92% occurring once. The source material was CD8+ T cells from peripheral blood mononuclear cells, sampled in the second trimester of pregnancy. These receptors originate from a female donor with multiple sclerosis, enrolled in a pregnancy study.

This clone appeared a single time. The chain uses TRBV14 and TRBJ1-5; 9 nucleotides align to TRBD1. The CDR3 runs to 16 residues. V shed 4 bases, J shed 1 base, and the junction held 5 bases outside the gene matches. Germline V CDR1 and CDR2: SGHDN, FVKESK. CDR3 in DNA: TGTGCCAGCAGCCGGACAGGGGCTCGGAGCAATCAGCCCCAGCATTTT. Amino acid sequence: CASSRTGARSNQPQHF.

The chain links TRBV29-1 to TRBJ1-4; D remains unclear. The germline V gene encodes CDR1 SQVTM and CDR2 ANQGSEA. This CDR3 has 14 residues. The ends were cut back, 5 bases at V and 7 bases at J, with 17 bases in the middle. The DNA of the CDR3 is TGCAGCGTTTCCTTTGGGGTGGGGAGTGAAAAACTGTTTTTT. It yields the protein CSVSFGVGSEKLFF.

The chain carries TRBV5-6 and TRBJ2-7; D uncertain. Germline V lookup: CDR1 SGHDT, CDR2 YYEEEE. The CDR3 covers 13 residues. The V gene lost 4 bases and the J gene lost 4 bases, with 12 bases spanning the gap. CDR3 DNA sequence: TGTGCCAGCAGCAGCTTGATGTCGTACGAGCAGTACTTC. Translating gives CASSSLMSYEQYF.